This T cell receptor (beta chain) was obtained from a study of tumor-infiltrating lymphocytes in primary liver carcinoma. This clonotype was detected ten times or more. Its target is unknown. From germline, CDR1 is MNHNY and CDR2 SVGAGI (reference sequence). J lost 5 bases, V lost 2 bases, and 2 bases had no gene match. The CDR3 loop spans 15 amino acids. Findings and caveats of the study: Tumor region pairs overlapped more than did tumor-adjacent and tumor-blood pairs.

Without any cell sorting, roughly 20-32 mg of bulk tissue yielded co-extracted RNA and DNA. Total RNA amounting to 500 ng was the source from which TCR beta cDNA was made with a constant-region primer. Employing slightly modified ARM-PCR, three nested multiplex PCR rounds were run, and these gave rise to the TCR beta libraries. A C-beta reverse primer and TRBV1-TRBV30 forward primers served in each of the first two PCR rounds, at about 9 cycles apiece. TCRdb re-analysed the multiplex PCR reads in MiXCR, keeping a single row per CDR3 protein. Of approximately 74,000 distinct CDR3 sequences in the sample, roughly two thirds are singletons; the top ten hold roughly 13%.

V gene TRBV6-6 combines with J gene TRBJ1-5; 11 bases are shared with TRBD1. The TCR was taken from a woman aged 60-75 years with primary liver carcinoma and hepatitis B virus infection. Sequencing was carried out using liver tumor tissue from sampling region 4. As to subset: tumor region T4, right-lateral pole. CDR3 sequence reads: CASSYRDRGDQPQHF. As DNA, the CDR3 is TGTGCCAGCAGTTACCGGGACAGGGGGGATCAGCCCCAGCATTTT.